A selection of T cell receptor beta chains follows, all from one sample in a study of T-cell memory formation after mild COVID-19. TCRdb ran MiXCR on the 5' RACE reads and lists one entry per CDR3 protein. The table lists 360,000 or so distinct CDR3 sequences, 28% of them singletons. Sequenced input: PBMCs or a T cell subset sorted from them (not recorded which). These receptors were collected from an adult woman who had mild COVID-19 (a few samples of this study predate the infection). Cell type and time point are not known. The CDR3 runs from the conserved cysteine through the conserved F or W. Each record gives: J gene, V gene, CDR3 protein.

J: TRBJ2-1; V: TRBV20-1; CDR3: CSADRTSGRYNEQFF
J: TRBJ1-2; V: TRBV7-9; CDR3: CASSRPGRGYGYTF
J: TRBJ2-3; V: TRBV5-6; CDR3: CASARGPDTQYF
J: TRBJ2-7; V: TRBV20-1; CDR3: CSAKRDSYEQYF
J: TRBJ2-4; V: TRBV28; CDR3: CASSSSLLAKAKNIQYF
J: TRBJ2-4; V: TRBV7-7; CDR3: CASSLASAKNIQYF
J: TRBJ1-3; V: TRBV11-2; CDR3: CASSTDLSGNTIYF
J: TRBJ2-7; V: TRBV6-2/TRBV6-3; CDR3: CASSYIPWGTSSYEQYF
J: TRBJ2-3; V: TRBV20-1; CDR3: CSARTGLAGGTADTQYF
J: TRBJ2-4; V: TRBV12-3/TRBV12-4; CDR3: CASSLVSVQENIQYF
J: TRBJ2-2; V: TRBV6-5; CDR3: CASSYSQTNTGELFF
J: TRBJ2-7; V: TRBV28; CDR3: CASSPGWGAGQYF
J: TRBJ2-1; V: TRBV10-3; CDR3: CAISESPSGSYNEQFF
J: TRBJ2-3; V: TRBV12-3/TRBV12-4; CDR3: CASSSKRIRTDTQYF
J: TRBJ2-5; V: TRBV7-2; CDR3: CASSSYEGGTQYF
J: TRBJ2-3; V: TRBV6-5; CDR3: CASSYRRGSDTQYF
J: TRBJ2-5; V: TRBV20-1; CDR3: CSARPWDGRQETQYF
J: TRBJ2-5; V: TRBV7-9; CDR3: CASSPPGQVQETQYF
J: TRBJ1-4; V: TRBV12-3/TRBV12-4; CDR3: CASSLTREKLFF
J: TRBJ2-2; V: TRBV7-3; CDR3: CASSLGVGTRNTGELFF
J: TRBJ2-2; V: TRBV20-1; CDR3: CSARRTGAHGELFF
J: TRBJ2-1; V: TRBV7-8; CDR3: CASSLEGLLSEQFF
J: TRBJ2-5; V: TRBV20-1; CDR3: CSASPGGETQYF
J: TRBJ2-1; V: TRBV5-1; CDR3: CASSSASGGVGEQFF
J: TRBJ1-2; V: TRBV12-3/TRBV12-4; CDR3: CASSPGGYGYTF
J: TRBJ2-7; V: TRBV19; CDR3: CASSDSSGAAYEQYF
J: TRBJ2-2; V: TRBV7-8; CDR3: CASSLARLAGNTGELFF
J: TRBJ2-1; V: TRBV7-2; CDR3: CASSLDRGINEQFF
J: TRBJ2-1; V: TRBV12-3/TRBV12-4; CDR3: CASSTGEEQFF